This T cell receptor (beta chain) appears in the sequencing data of a study of CD8 T cells in Susac syndrome. RNA in amounts of roughly 0.5 to 1 ug was reverse transcribed with random hexamers. TCRdb re-called the immunoSEQ multiplex PCR reads with MiXCR, one entry per CDR3 protein. The data show roughly 190,000 distinct CDR3 sequences, 93% seen once. Negative magnetic isolation gave CD8+ and CD4+ cells; FACS enriched CD8+ TEMRA. The germline V and J ends were trimmed by 4 bases and 2 bases, with 6 bases remaining between them. The germline V gene has CDR1 SQVTM and CDR2 ANQGSEA. This CDR3 spans 12 amino acids.

This TCR was recovered from a human donor in good health. Sequencing was performed on CD4+ T cells from PBMCs. V is TRBV29-1 and J is TRBJ1-3; maybe TRBD1 (6 bases). Here the CDR3 reads CSVAGAGNTIYF. The CDR3 DNA reads TGCAGCGTTGCAGGGGCTGGAAACACCATATATTTT.